This TCR beta chain was captured in a study of blood T cell repertoires in COVID-19. Overall study: There were acute and convalescent COVID-19 samples, and they came from the United States, Italy and Spain. The cDNA or gDNA used as material had been derived from T cells, B-cell-depleted T cells, or PBMCs.

In germline, CDR1 is MDHEN, CDR2 SYDVKM. Trimming left V 6 bases short and J 4 bases short, with 12 bases between. The CDR3 has 13 amino acids. Study processing details: The assay estimated nucleated cells by amplifying reference gene primers. Generated by immunoSEQ multiplex PCR, the TCRdb table keeps only in-frame clones and is missing some. V and J calls and clone size follow that table, whereas D and trimming were derived from the DNA. The data contain over 200,000 clones, around 79% of them singletons. Sequencing was carried out using peripheral blood. The source of this sequence is a woman at least 80 years old with acute or convalescent COVID-19. This chain joins TRBV28 and TRBJ1-2; D possibly corresponds to TRBD1 (5 bases). CDR3 in amino acids: CASRPSGAYGYTF. In DNA, the CDR3 is TGTGCCAGCAGGCCTTCTGGGGCCTATGGCTACACCTTC.